The entry below gives a single T cell receptor (beta chain) sequence along with its context. Its target is not known. With a duration under 2 months, the hyperthyroidism was newly diagnosed in patients aged 18 to 65. These data come from a study of T cells in Graves' hyperthyroidism and ophthalmopathy. Researchers amplified the TCR beta CDR3 regions from RNA transcripts. First-round RT-PCR with HTBI primers amplified the TCR CDR3 region. TCRdb analysed the multiplex PCR reads with MiXCR anew, one entry per CDR3 protein. The data contain about 420,000 distinct CDR3 sequences, roughly 13% of them singletons. Overall study results and limits: The model forecast ophthalmopathy, anticipating it by a median roughly 6 months before onset.

The CDR3 is 16 residues long. The V gene end was trimmed by 3 bases and the J gene end by 0 bases; junction bases not matched to a gene: 4. The germline gives CDR1 KGHDR, CDR2 SFDVKD. Sequencing was done on a sample of blood. The sequence came from a woman aged 18-29 years with Graves' hyperthyroidism. The gene calls are TRBV24-1 and TRBJ1-3; 7 nucleotides line up with TRBD1. The CDR3 nucleotides are TGTGCCACCAGTGATAGCGGGACAGACTCTGGAAACACCATATATTTT. It is translated as CATSDSGTDSGNTIYF.